This T cell receptor (beta chain) emerged from a study of vaccination effects on CD4 cells after COVID-19. Study-wide points: Spike-reactive clones found after vaccination in convalescents were mainly new vaccine-induced clones.

Expansion of antigen-specific CD4+ T cells with viral peptide pools was carried out by the ViraFEST assay before sequencing. When more than 9 days of culture had elapsed, CD4+ T cells were isolated. Documented for the person is a PCR-confirmed SARS-CoV-2 infection occurring between March and December 2020. Peptides at 10 ug/ml and IL-2 at 10 IU/ml were added to around 2 million PBMC per well. Half the medium was swapped for IL-2 medium on days 3 and 7. This table comes from immunoSEQ multiplex PCR, and its TCRdb copy is limited to in-frame clones, with some not included. The data show tens of thousands of clones, around 79% seen once. Turning to this clone: Its antigen is undetermined.

The specimen comprised CD4+ T cells from PBMCs cultured with HCoV-NL63 spike peptides, sampled before COVID-19 vaccination. The sequence derives from a human donor who had a prior SARS-CoV-2 infection.

This CDR3 is CASSAGLYTLDTQYF. CDR3 sequence (DNA): TGTGCCAGCAGTGCGGGGCTTTATACCTTGGATACGCAGTATTTT. V usage is TRBV6-4 and J usage is TRBJ2-3; either TRBD1 or TRBD2 may fit D (5 bases each). Germline CDR1 MRHNA, CDR2 SNTAGT. The CDR3 is 15 amino acids. Trimming stripped 4 bases from V and 6 bases from J, with 17 bases between.